This T cell receptor (beta chain) was sequenced for a study of blood T cell repertoires in COVID-19. The wider study: Some COVID-19 samples were acute and others convalescent; all came from the United States, Italy and Spain. From T cells, B-cell-depleted T cells, or PBMCs came the material, which was cDNA or gDNA.

The CDR3 contains 15 residues. In germline, CDR1 is LGHNA, CDR2 YSLEER. The V segment lost 5 bases and the J segment 3 bases; nucleotides outside the gene matches: 7. Authors' methods: Nucleated cell number was recorded as an estimate derived from reference gene primer amplification. Some clones are missing from TCRdb's copy, which holds only in-frame ones; the method was immunoSEQ multiplex PCR. V and J calls and clone size follow that table, whereas D and trimming were derived from the DNA. The sample has 130,000 or so clones, approximately 84% seen once. The receptor was isolated from a woman of 80 years or more with acute or convalescent COVID-19. The sequenced sample consisted of peripheral blood. The chain has TRBV4-3 and TRBJ2-3, with 8 bases fitting TRBD1. The CDR3 is CASSSQGAQTDTQYF. As DNA, the CDR3 is TGCGCCAGCAGCTCCCAGGGGGCGCAGACAGATACGCAGTATTTT.